The 22 T cell receptor beta chains below were found in one sample sequenced in a study of T cell responses to AZD1222 COVID-19 vaccine (dated by TCRdb to the early 2020s). Library preparation used the immunoSEQ multiplex PCR assay. In TCRdb, the immuneACCESS table is reduced to in-frame sequences with V and J assigned. These tables do not hold every clone; where another copy was compared, an unresolved V gene accounts for under half, and the others remain unexplained. The sample contains approximately 52,000 clones, approximately 90% of them found a single time. The ten largest clones add up to less than 3.5% of the sample. The time point tag for this specimen amounts to: about 28 days (+/-7) after the second vaccine dose. Source: peripheral blood, taken 28 days after the second AZD1222 dose. Every receptor here comes from an adult who received the AZD1222 COVID-19 vaccine.

The V call is TRBV6-5, the J call TRBJ1-6; no clear D. The CDR3 is 14 residues long. The germline V gene encodes CDR1 MNHEY and CDR2 SVGAGI. The V gene lost 6 bases and the J gene lost 10 bases, with 16 bases spanning the gap. The CDR3 bases are TGTGCCAGCAGCCGAAGGGAGGGTGGCTCACCCCTCCACTTT. Translated, it gives CASSRREGGSPLHF.

This clone occurred a few times. This chain links TRBV5-1 with TRBJ2-5; TRBD1 might be the D (6 bases). CDR3 length equals 16 residues. Trimming stripped 1 base from V and 1 base from J, with 14 bases between. The V gene's germline CDR1 is SGHRS and CDR2 YFSETQ. This CDR3 is CASSLQGTTSQETQYF. CDR3 sequence (DNA): TGCGCCAGCAGCTTGCAGGGGACAACCAGCCAAGAGACCCAGTACTTC.

The DNA for the CDR3 is TGTGCCACCATGGCCACCCGCTCTGGAAACACCATATATTTT. Its protein product is CATMATRSGNTIYF. This sequence joins TRBV2 and TRBJ1-3; D is unclear. CDR3 length: 14 residues. Germline CDR1 is SNHLY and CDR2 is FYNNEI. V dropped 10 bases and J dropped 0 bases, with 13 bases sitting between them.

J is TRBJ1-5 and V is TRBV19, with D uncertain. The CDR3 length is 15 residues. Trimming took 4 bases from V and 0 from J, leaving 10 bases between them. CDR1 LNHDA and CDR2 SQIVND come from the germline V gene (reference sequence). CDR3 sequence (DNA): TGTGCCAGTAGTACCCTAGGTACTAGCAATCAGCCCCAGCATTTT. It yields the protein CASSTLGTSNQPQHF.

V gene TRBV7-9 combines with J gene TRBJ1-4; tentatively, D is TRBD1 (5 bases). The CDR3 is 19 residues long. Trimming left V 5 bases short and J 0 bases short, with 22 bases between. Germline CDR1 SEHNR, CDR2 FQNEAQ (reference sequence). The CDR3 bases are TGTGCCAGCAGCCCTCCCGGCGGACATGTGATCGCAACTAATGAAAAACTGTTTTTT. This translates into CASSPPGGHVIATNEKLFF. Variable domain in full (rest from reference TRBV7-9 and TRBJ1-4): DTGVSQNPRHKITKRGQNVTFRCDPISEHNRLYWYRQTLGQGPEFLTYFQNEAQLEKSRLLSDRFSAERPKGSFSTLEIQRTEQGDSAMYLCASSPPGGHVIATNEKLFFGSGTQLSVL.

V is TRBV9 and J is TRBJ1-1; the D is unclear. The germline CDR1 and CDR2 sequences are SGDLS and YYNGEE. V lost 4 bases and J 1 base, leaving 11 bases between the germline ends. This CDR3 is 14 amino acids long. CDR3 sequence reads: CASSFRDANTEAFF. CDR3 coding DNA: TGTGCCAGCAGCTTTAGGGATGCGAACACTGAAGCTTTCTTT.

This sequence joins TRBV28 and TRBJ1-6; D may be TRBD1 (6 bases). CDR1 and CDR2 (germline): MDHEN, SYDVKM. The V end was cut by 5 bases, the J end by 6 bases, with 11 bases between. This CDR3 contains 14 residues. CDR3 in amino acids: CASSPDRPNSPLHF. As DNA, the CDR3 is TGTGCCAGCAGTCCCGACAGGCCTAATTCACCCCTCCACTTT.

This clone appeared a single time. The rearrangement links TRBV3-1 (or the pseudogene TRBV3-2) to TRBJ1-1; 8 positions agree with TRBD1. The CDR3 loop spans 15 amino acids. The V gene's germline CDR1 is LGHDT and CDR2 YNNKEL (reference sequence). V was pared by 4 bases and J by 2 bases, with 6 bases of the junction left unmatched. In DNA form, the CDR3 reads TGTGCCAGCAGCCTACCCCAGGGGGCCAACACTGAAGCTTTCTTT. Translating it yields CASSLPQGANTEAFF.

The chain carries TRBV12-3 or TRBV12-4 and TRBJ1-2; possible D gene TRBD1, 5 bases. Trimming cost V 6 bases and J 4 bases, with 9 bases left between them. The CDR3 sequence is 12 residues long. The CDR3 sequence: CASSPGGYGYTF. Written as DNA, the CDR3 is TGTGCCAGCAGCCCCGGGGGCTATGGCTACACCTTC.

V gene TRBV15 combines with J gene TRBJ2-7; no definite D call. CDR1 is LNHNV and CDR2 is YYDKDF in the germline V gene (reference sequence). The V end lost 5 bases, the J end lost 3 bases, and 17 bases lay between the germline ends. The CDR3 extends over 15 amino acids. The CDR3 DNA reads TGTGCCACCAGCGCCCCCCAGGCCAATTTCTACGAGCAGTACTTC. Its protein product is CATSAPQANFYEQYF.

This clone was detected only a few times. The chain employs TRBV27 and TRBJ2-1; the match to TRBD2 covers 8 bases. The germline V gene has CDR1 MNHEY and CDR2 SMNVEV (reference sequence). The V segment lost 8 bases and the J segment 2 bases; nucleotides outside the gene matches: 8. CDR3 size: 15 residues. The CDR3 coding sequence is TGTGCCAGCTTTCGGGCGGGAGGACCCTACAATGAGCAGTTCTTC. It codes for CASFRAGGPYNEQFF.

This chain uses TRBV27 with TRBJ2-1; 7 bases are a match to TRBD1. CDR3 length: 16 residues. Germline V lookup: CDR1 MNHEY, CDR2 SMNVEV (reference sequence). V lost 1 base and J lost 2; bases outside the gene matches: 5. The CDR3 nucleotides are TGTGCCAGCAGTTTATTTAGACAGGGCACCTACAATGAGCAGTTCTTC. It translates to CASSLFRQGTYNEQFF.

The chain combines TRBV27 with TRBJ2-7; D could derive from TRBD1 or TRBD2 (6 bases each). V lost 3 bases, J lost 6 bases, and 18 bases lay in between. There are 15 residues in the CDR3. Germline values: CDR1 MNHEY, CDR2 SMNVEV (reference sequence). The CDR3 reads CASSFRREARGEQYF. CDR3 bases: TGTGCCAGCAGTTTCCGGCGGGAAGCCAGGGGCGAGCAGTACTTC.

This rearrangement joins TRBV4-2 to TRBJ1-5; the match to TRBD1 covers 7 bases. The V segment lost 0 bases and the J segment 5 bases; nucleotides outside the gene matches: 4. CDR3 length equals 15 residues. Germline V CDR1 and CDR2: LGHNA, YNFKEQ. The CDR3 DNA is TGTGCCAGCAGCCAAGAGGCACAGGGGTATCAGCCCCAGCATTTT. Translated: CASSQEAQGYQPQHF.

V usage is TRBV10-1 and J usage is TRBJ2-5; TRBD2 agrees at 12 bases. Trimming took 3 bases from V and 1 from J; bases not matched to a gene: 6. The CDR3 is 17 amino acids. Germline assignment: CDR1 WNHNN and CDR2 SYGVQD (reference sequence). The CDR3 reads CASSEIASGRGQETQYF. The CDR3 coding sequence is TGCGCCAGCAGTGAAATCGCTAGCGGGAGGGGCCAAGAGACCCAGTACTTC.

The chain employs TRBV7-9 and TRBJ1-4; TRBD1 matches at 7 bases. Germline V lookup: CDR1 SEHNR, CDR2 FQNEAQ (reference sequence). The CDR3 extends over 15 amino acids. V dropped 2 bases and J dropped 7; count of bases not matched to a gene: 7. The CDR3: CASSLFRQGSEKLFF. DNA for the CDR3: TGTGCCAGCAGCTTATTCCGACAGGGCTCTGAAAAACTGTTTTTT.

This chain uses TRBV5-1 with TRBJ1-6, with D hard to call. This CDR3 is 15 amino acids long. V shed 1 base and J shed 5 bases, with 10 bases lying between them. Germline-derived CDR1 and CDR2 are SGHRS and YFSETQ. The DNA for the CDR3 is TGCGCCAGCAGCTTGAAGGAGGGAAATAATTCACCCCTCCACTTT. It encodes CASSLKEGNNSPLHF.

This rearrangement joins TRBV9 to TRBJ2-7; no clear D gene. V was shortened by 0 bases and J by 5 bases, with 12 bases between the two germline ends. CDR1 is SGDLS and CDR2 is YYNGEE in the germline V gene. This CDR3 contains 14 residues. This CDR3 reads CASSVGSGSNEQYF. CDR3 nucleotides: TGTGCCAGCAGCGTAGGGTCTGGGTCGAACGAGCAGTACTTC.

CDR3 DNA sequence: TGTGCCAGCTCACGGACAGGGGAGGATGGCTACACCTTC. This codes for CASSRTGEDGYTF. V usage is TRBV18 and J usage is TRBJ1-2, with 9 nucleotides matching TRBD1. J was trimmed by 6 bases and V by 4 bases; bases with no gene match: 3. The CDR3 length is 13 residues. Looked up from germline, CDR1 is KGHSH and CDR2 is LQKENI.

In its sample, this clone was seen a few times. The chain is built from TRBV10-2 and TRBJ1-1, with D perhaps TRBD1 (6 bases). Germline lookup yields CDR1 WSHSY and CDR2 SAAADI. Between the trimmed V and J ends, which lost 0 bases and 4 bases, there was a span of 15 bases. The CDR3 has 16 residues. CDR3 protein: CASSESGGRGGTEAFF. CDR3 nucleotide sequence: TGCGCCAGCAGTGAGTCTGGGGGGCGGGGGGGCACTGAAGCTTTCTTT.

The chain links TRBV24-1 to TRBJ2-3; 13 positions agree with TRBD2. This CDR3 is 17 amino acids long. Germline V gene lookup returns CDR1 KGHDR and CDR2 SFDVKD. The trim removed 3 bases at V and 5 bases at J, leaving 7 bases unmatched. The CDR3, as DNA: TGTGCCACCAGTGATGCGGGACTAGCGGGACCTGGAGATACGCAGTATTTT. It is translated as CATSDAGLAGPGDTQYF.

The rearrangement uses TRBV12-3 or TRBV12-4 and TRBJ2-3; no clear D gene. The CDR3 spans 12 residues. Trimming removed 0 bases from V and 4 bases from J, with 2 bases in between. CDR3 protein: CASSLAPDTQYF. CDR3 DNA: TGTGCCAGCAGTTTAGCGCCAGATACGCAGTATTTT.